The T cell receptor (beta chain) under discussion was sequenced for a study of blood T cells in healthy people across ages. The authors ran a second PCR of roughly 6 to 11 cycles using a sample-barcoded 5' primer and a J-beta primer mix. Each CDR3 protein is one row after TCRdb ran MiXCR on the 5' RACE reads. The data hold some 1.5 million distinct CDR3 sequences, with roughly 27% observed a single time. CDR1 SGHRS and CDR2 YFSETQ come from the germline V gene. The CDR3 runs 17 residues. With 0 bases clipped from V and 1 base from J, the junction kept 5 bases outside the gene matches. Input material: blood. This chain connects TRBV5-1 to TRBJ2-3, with TRBD2 matching 10 bases. This clonotype was sampled from a woman in her twenties or thirties in good health. CDR3 residues: CASSLVSSGGRTDTQYF. Here the CDR3 DNA reads TGCGCCAGCAGCTTGGTTTCTAGCGGGGGCCGCACAGATACGCAGTATTTT.